Shown below are 32 T cell receptor beta chains from a single sample sequenced in a study of shared clonotypes between healthy human individuals. Here immunoSEQ multiplex PCR was the method, and the copy in TCRdb shows in-frame clones only, minus some. Of 2 million to 3 million clones in the sample, over 85% were seen once. Sequencing was done on a sample of naive CD4+ T cells from PBMCs. As to subset: CD45RA+ positively selected. These TCRs come from a man aged 18 to 29 in good health. Some clones in this sample may be carry-over from other donors' samples.

The rearrangement links TRBV27 to TRBJ1-2; no firm D call. Germline loops: CDR1 MNHEY, CDR2 SMNVEV (reference sequence). V shed 11 bases and J shed 8 bases, with 9 bases lying between them. The CDR3 covers 9 residues. CDR3 sequence reads: CARGGGYTF. The CDR3 DNA sequence: TGTGCCCGGGGTGGAGGCTACACCTTC.

This clone is a singleton in its sample. The chain recombines TRBV10-2 with TRBJ2-7; D is undetermined. Deletions cut 9 bases from V and 4 bases from J, with 16 bases between. The CDR3 length is 13 residues. Germline CDR1 and CDR2: WSHSY and SAAADI. The CDR3 bases are TGCGCCAGTAGATTCATAGGTTCTTACGAGCAGTACTTC. This translates into CASRFIGSYEQYF.

The rearrangement joins TRBV7-2 to TRBJ2-1, with 14 nucleotides matching TRBD2. CDR1 is SGHTA, CDR2 FQGNSA, per germline. V was pared by 4 bases and J by 4 bases, with 9 bases of the junction left unmatched. The CDR3 extends over 18 amino acids. The CDR3 DNA is TGTGCCAGCAGCTCCCCCGGGACTAGCGGGAGAGGTTACAATGAGCAGTTCTTC. It specifies CASSSPGTSGRGYNEQFF.

CDR3 in amino acids: CASSQDPGLEQYF. The CDR3 DNA reads TGCGCCAGCAGCCAAGATCCCGGGCTCGAGCAGTACTTC. The rearrangement links TRBV4-3 to TRBJ2-7; no firm D call. Trimming took off 0 bases at V and 6 bases at J, with 9 bases between the two ends. This CDR3 contains 13 residues. Germline V gene lookup returns CDR1 LGHNA and CDR2 YSLEER.

This chain links TRBV28 with TRBJ2-5, with 14 bases identical to TRBD2. After removal of 2 bases from V and 5 bases from J, the junction contained 7 bases not matched to a gene. The CDR3 consists of 17 residues. Germline V lookup: CDR1 MDHEN, CDR2 SYDVKM. CDR3 coding DNA: TGTGCCAGCAGTTTACCTGGACTAGCGGGAGGCAGTGAGACCCAGTACTTC. This codes for CASSLPGLAGGSETQYF.

This chain joins TRBV5-1 and TRBJ2-7, with 7 nucleotides matching TRBD1. Germline CDR1 and CDR2: SGHRS and YFSETQ. J gave up 3 bases and V 2 bases, and 11 bases lay outside the gene matches. There are 16 residues in the CDR3. The DNA for the CDR3 is TGCGCCAGCAGCTTCGAGGGGGCAGGGGCTCACTACGAGCAGTACTTC. Protein product: CASSFEGAGAHYEQYF. Complete variable domain (other parts from reference TRBV5-1 and TRBJ2-7): KAGVTQTPRYLIKTRGQQVTLSCSPISGHRSVSWYQQTPGQGLQFLFEYFSETQRNKGNFPGRFSGRQFSNSRSEMNVSTLELGDSALYLCASSFEGAGAHYEQYFGPGTRLTVT.

This chain links TRBV14 with TRBJ2-2; D gene unclear. Germline CDR1 reads SGHDN; CDR2 reads FVKESK. CDR3 size: 12 residues. V dropped 3 bases and J dropped 2 bases, with 1 base sitting between them. The CDR3 sequence: CASSHNTGELFF. In nucleotides, the CDR3 is TGTGCCAGCAGCCACAACACCGGGGAGCTGTTTTTT.

The V gene is TRBV7-3, the J gene TRBJ2-3; 10 bases match TRBD1. The J segment lost 1 base and the V segment lost 5 bases, leaving 6 bases of the junction unmatched. Germline CDR1 is SGHTA and CDR2 is FQGTGA. The CDR3 spans 16 residues. The CDR3: CASSPGTGVRTDTQYF. The CDR3, as DNA: TGTGCCAGCAGCCCCGGGACAGGGGTCCGCACAGATACGCAGTATTTT.

This sequence joins TRBV28 and TRBJ2-7; the D gene could be TRBD1 or TRBD2 (5 bases each). Trimming pared 5 bases from V and 3 bases from J, leaving 17 bases between. The CDR3 has 15 residues. Germline V gives CDR1 MDHEN, CDR2 SYDVKM. DNA for the CDR3: TGTGCCAGCAGTAAACCCGGGACGGGCAGCTACGAGCAGTACTTC. Translation gives CASSKPGTGSYEQYF.

The rearrangement joins TRBV28 to TRBJ2-1, with D unresolved. V was shortened by 4 bases and J by 10 bases, with 11 bases between the two germline ends. Germline values: CDR1 MDHEN, CDR2 SYDVKM. This CDR3 is built from 12 residues. The CDR3 protein is CASSSIYVEQFF. The CDR3 DNA reads TGTGCCAGCAGTTCCATCTATGTGGAGCAGTTCTTC. The variable domain in full, completed from reference TRBV28 and TRBJ2-1, reads DVKVTQSSRYLVKRTGEKVFLECVQDMDHENMFWYRQDPGLGLRLIYFSYDVKMKEKGDIPEGYSVSREKKERFSLILESASTNQTSMYLCASSSIYVEQFFGPGTRLTVL.

This chain links TRBV5-1 with TRBJ2-1; 13 bases fit TRBD2. The CDR3 sequence is 14 residues long. V shed 0 bases, J shed 9 bases, and the junction held 0 bases outside the gene matches. CDR1 and CDR2 (germline): SGHRS, YFSETQ. The CDR3 loop reads CASSLGTSGGEQFF. The CDR3 DNA follows: TGCGCCAGCAGCTTGGGGACTAGCGGGGGTGAGCAGTTCTTC.

This clone was seen only once. V usage is TRBV4-2 and J usage is TRBJ2-1, with TRBD2 identical over 11 bases. After removal of 6 bases from V and 4 bases from J, the junction contained 14 bases not matched to a gene. CDR1 LGHNA and CDR2 YNFKEQ come from the germline V gene. CDR3 length: 18 amino acids. The CDR3 sequence: CASSRAWGGTSGYNEQFF. CDR3 DNA sequence: TGTGCCAGCAGTAGGGCGTGGGGAGGGACTAGCGGTTACAATGAGCAGTTCTTC.

This sequence joins TRBV6-5 and TRBJ2-7; D might be TRBD2 (5 bases). V was clipped by 3 bases and J by 3 bases, with 15 bases between them. Germline CDR1 reads MNHEY; CDR2 reads SVGAGI. This CDR3 is 15 amino acids long. The DNA for the CDR3 is TGTGCCAGCAGTTATCGTATTTCCGGGGACTACGAGCAGTACTTC. Protein sequence: CASSYRISGDYEQYF.

Regarding this clone: The sample contains more than one DNA sequence encoding this CDR3. The chain links TRBV5-4 to TRBJ1-2; 9 nucleotides align to TRBD1. V gave up 4 bases and J gave up 7 bases; unmatched junction bases: 5. The length of the CDR3 is 13 residues. From germline, CDR1 is SGHNT and CDR2 YYREEE (reference sequence). The CDR3 loop is CASSLWTGVGYTF. The CDR3 DNA reads TGTGCCAGCAGCCTGTGGACAGGGGTTGGCTACACCTTC.

The chain carries TRBV9 and TRBJ2-1; 8 positions agree with TRBD2. V was pared by 4 bases and J by 2 bases, with 8 bases of the junction left unmatched. This CDR3 is 16 amino acids long. Looked up from germline, CDR1 is SGDLS and CDR2 is YYNGEE. Here the CDR3 DNA reads TGTGCCAGCAGCCCTAGTAGCGGGATAACCTACAATGAGCAGTTCTTC. Translating gives CASSPSSGITYNEQFF.

V and J are TRBV9 and TRBJ2-1; 8 positions match TRBD1. The CDR3 loop spans 17 amino acids. J was trimmed by 4 bases and V by 0 bases; bases with no gene match: 9. Germline values: CDR1 SGDLS, CDR2 YYNGEE. CDR3 sequence: CASSVDQGAPRYNEQFF. For the CDR3, the DNA is TGTGCCAGCAGCGTAGATCAGGGGGCCCCTAGGTACAATGAGCAGTTCTTC. Supplemented by reference TRBV9 and TRBJ2-1, the full variable domain reads DSGVTQTPKHLITATGQRVTLRCSPRSGDLSVYWYQQSLDQGLQFLIQYYNGEERAKGNILERFSAQQFPDLHSELNLSSLELGDSALYFCASSVDQGAPRYNEQFFGPGTRLTVL.

This rearrangement joins TRBV5-1 to TRBJ2-5; 7 nucleotides match TRBD2. The CDR3 contains 15 residues. Per germline, CDR1 SGHRS and CDR2 YFSETQ. V lost 1 base to trimming and J lost 5 bases; unmatched junction nucleotides: 8. This chain's CDR3 is CASSLYAGAAETQYF. The CDR3 nucleotides are TGCGCCAGCAGCTTGTATGCGGGAGCGGCTGAGACCCAGTACTTC.

The chain joins TRBV5-4 to TRBJ1-3; D perhaps matches TRBD1 (5 bases). The germline V gene encodes CDR1 SGHNT and CDR2 YYREEE (reference sequence). The CDR3 loop spans 16 amino acids. V was shortened by 0 bases and J by 0 bases, with 10 bases between the two germline ends. CDR3 sequence reads: CASSLGGDLSGNTIYF. CDR3 bases: TGTGCCAGCAGCTTGGGAGGGGACCTCTCTGGAAACACCATATATTTT.

The genes are TRBV7-3 and TRBJ2-2, with unresolved D. The CDR3 loop spans 16 amino acids. Germline V gene sequence: CDR1 SGHTA, CDR2 FQGTGA. Trimming stripped 1 base from V and 0 bases from J, with 9 bases between. The CDR3 DNA reads TGTGCCAGCAGCTTAAAATCCAGCCCGAACACCGGGGAGCTGTTTTTT. Translating it yields CASSLKSSPNTGELFF.

The chain joins TRBV5-1 to TRBJ2-7, with 9 bases that match TRBD2. Germline CDR1 SGHRS, CDR2 YFSETQ. This CDR3 is built from 14 residues. V shed 0 bases, J shed 6 bases, and the junction held 4 bases outside the gene matches. In nucleotides, the CDR3 is TGCGCCAGCAGCTTGGCGGGACTAGCTACCGAGCAGTACTTC. Translation gives CASSLAGLATEQYF.

This clone came up once. The chain combines TRBV6-6 with TRBJ1-6; D not certain. The CDR3 spans 14 residues. Trimming took off 4 bases at V and 7 bases at J, with 11 bases between the two ends. Germline V lookup: CDR1 MNHNY, CDR2 SVGAGI (reference sequence). CDR3 in amino acids: CASSSWPANSPLHF. The CDR3 DNA follows: TGTGCCAGCAGTTCCTGGCCAGCGAATTCACCCCTCCACTTT.

The rearrangement joins TRBV15 to TRBJ1-5, with 7 bases lining up with TRBD1. V was clipped by 1 base and J by 4 bases; unmatched bases: 7. From germline, CDR1 is LNHNV and CDR2 YYDKDF (reference sequence). The CDR3 has 16 residues. This CDR3 reads CATSRVGRGGNQPQHF. CDR3 nucleotides: TGTGCCACCAGCAGAGTGGGCAGGGGGGGAAATCAGCCCCAGCATTTT. The full variable domain, with the rest looked up from reference TRBV15 and TRBJ1-5, is DAMVIQNPRYQVTQFGKPVTLSCSQTLNHNVMYWYQQKSSQAPKLLFHYYDKDFNNEADTPDNFQSRRPNTSFCFLDIRSPGLGDTAMYLCATSRVGRGGNQPQHFGDGTRLSIL.

V usage is TRBV29-1 and J usage is TRBJ2-1, with 7 bases identical to TRBD1. The trim removed 7 bases at V and 1 base at J, leaving 13 bases unmatched. This CDR3 is 16 amino acids long. Germline lookup yields CDR1 SQVTM and CDR2 ANQGSEA. The CDR3 is CSALGKGGASYNEQFF. For the CDR3, the DNA is TGCAGCGCGCTGGGAAAAGGGGGCGCTTCCTACAATGAGCAGTTCTTC.

The chain carries TRBV11-1 and TRBJ2-7; 13 positions agree with TRBD2. CDR3 length equals 16 residues. With V trimmed by 5 bases and J by 4 bases, 8 bases remained unmatched. The germline V gene has CDR1 SGHAT and CDR2 FQDESV (reference sequence). CDR3 residues: CASSTRLAGGPYEQYF. DNA for the CDR3: TGTGCCAGCAGCACTCGACTAGCGGGAGGCCCGTACGAGCAGTACTTC.

J is TRBJ2-7 and V is TRBV28; D not certain. The V end lost 2 bases, the J end lost 3 bases, and 8 bases lay between the germline ends. Germline V gene lookup returns CDR1 MDHEN and CDR2 SYDVKM. CDR3 length: 13 amino acids. CDR3 sequence (DNA): TGTGCCAGCAGTTTACGCACAATCTACGAGCAGTACTTC. Residues: CASSLRTIYEQYF.

The rearrangement joins TRBV6-4 to TRBJ2-1, with 8 bases that match TRBD2. Germline CDR1 is MRHNA and CDR2 is SNTAGT. With V trimmed by 5 bases and J by 5 bases, 5 bases remained unmatched. This CDR3 contains 14 residues. CDR3 region: CASSSGRYNNEQFF. In DNA, the CDR3 is TGTGCCAGCAGTAGCGGGAGATACAACAATGAGCAGTTCTTC.

About this clone: The sample contains more than one DNA sequence encoding this CDR3. V and J are TRBV11-2 and TRBJ1-5; D gene ambiguous. The CDR3 spans 13 residues. Per germline, CDR1 SGHAT and CDR2 FQNNGV. Trimming removed 4 bases from V and 6 bases from J, with 10 bases in between. The CDR3 DNA sequence: TGTGCCAGCAGCTCCGGCGGAAGTCAGCCCCAGCATTTT. Translation: CASSSGGSQPQHF.

The chain is built from TRBV6-1 and TRBJ2-1, with TRBD2 matching over 9 bases. Germline lookup yields CDR1 MNHNS and CDR2 SASEGT. The V segment lost 2 bases and the J segment 5 bases; nucleotides outside the gene matches: 10. The length of the CDR3 is 17 residues. The CDR3 spells CASSELRGRAENNEQFF. The CDR3 coding sequence is TGTGCCAGCAGTGAATTACGCGGGAGGGCCGAGAACAATGAGCAGTTCTTC.

To note about this clone: Other DNA sequences in this specimen translate into the identical CDR3. The V and J genes are TRBV6-1 and TRBJ2-7, with D possibly matching TRBD2 (5 bases). The germline V gene encodes CDR1 MNHNS and CDR2 SASEGT. Between the trimmed V and J ends, which lost 5 bases and 3 bases, there was a span of 11 bases. The CDR3 runs to 13 residues. The CDR3 spells CASSPTGSYEQYF. In DNA form, the CDR3 reads TGTGCCAGCAGTCCGACTGGGAGCTACGAGCAGTACTTC.

J is TRBJ1-4 and V is TRBV18; 8 nucleotides align to TRBD1. The CDR3 contains 15 residues. Per the germline V gene, CDR1 is KGHSH and CDR2 is LQKENI. V lost 2 bases, J lost 7 bases, and 6 bases stayed unmatched. The CDR3 reads CASSPSGGAGEKLFF. The CDR3 DNA reads as TGTGCCAGCTCACCATCAGGGGGCGCGGGTGAAAAACTGTTTTTT.

This clone was detected a few times. This rearrangement joins TRBV7-3 to TRBJ1-2; the D is unclear. The CDR3 length is 15 residues. Looked up from germline, CDR1 is SGHTA and CDR2 is FQGTGA. V was trimmed by 5 bases and J by 6 bases, leaving 19 bases between them. The CDR3 region is CASSPNGLELDGYTF. The CDR3 region has the DNA TGTGCCAGCAGCCCTAATGGGCTGGAACTGGATGGCTACACCTTC.

The chain is built from TRBV6-1 and TRBJ2-1; the D gene is possibly TRBD1 (5 bases). This CDR3 has 19 amino acids. V lost 2 bases, J lost 5 bases, and 25 bases lay in between. CDR1 MNHNS and CDR2 SASEGT come from the germline V gene. Written as DNA, the CDR3 is TGTGCCAGCAGTGAACGGTATGGGGCGCTGGGCTCGGTTCACAATGAGCAGTTCTTC. Protein product: CASSERYGALGSVHNEQFF.